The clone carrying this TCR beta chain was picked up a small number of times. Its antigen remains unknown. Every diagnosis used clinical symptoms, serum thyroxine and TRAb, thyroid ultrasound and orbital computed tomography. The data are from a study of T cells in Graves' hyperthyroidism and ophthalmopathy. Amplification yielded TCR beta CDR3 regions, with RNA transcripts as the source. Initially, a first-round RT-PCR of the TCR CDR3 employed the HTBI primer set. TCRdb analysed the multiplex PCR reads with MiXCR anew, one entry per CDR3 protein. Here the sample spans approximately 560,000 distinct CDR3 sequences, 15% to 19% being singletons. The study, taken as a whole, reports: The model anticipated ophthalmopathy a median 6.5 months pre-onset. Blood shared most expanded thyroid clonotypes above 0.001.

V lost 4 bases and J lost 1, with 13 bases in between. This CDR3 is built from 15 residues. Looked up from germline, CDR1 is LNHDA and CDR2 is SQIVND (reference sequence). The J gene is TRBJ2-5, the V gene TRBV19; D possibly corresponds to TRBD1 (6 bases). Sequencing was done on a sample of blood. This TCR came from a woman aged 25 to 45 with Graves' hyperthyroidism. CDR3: CASSRNRVSQETQYF. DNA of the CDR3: TGTGCCAGTAGTAGAAACAGGGTCTCCCAAGAGACCCAGTACTTC.